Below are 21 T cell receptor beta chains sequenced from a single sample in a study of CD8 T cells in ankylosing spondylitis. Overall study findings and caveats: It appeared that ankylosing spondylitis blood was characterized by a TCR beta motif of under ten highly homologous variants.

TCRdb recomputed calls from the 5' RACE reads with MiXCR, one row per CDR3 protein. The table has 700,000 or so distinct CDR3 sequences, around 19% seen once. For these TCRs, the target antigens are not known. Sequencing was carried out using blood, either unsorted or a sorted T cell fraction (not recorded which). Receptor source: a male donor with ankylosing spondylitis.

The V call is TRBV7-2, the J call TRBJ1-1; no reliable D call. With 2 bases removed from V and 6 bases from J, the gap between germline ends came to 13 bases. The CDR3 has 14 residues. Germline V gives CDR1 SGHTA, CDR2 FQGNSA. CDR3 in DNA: TGTGCCAGCAGCTTAATAGCCGACCACTCTGAAGCTTTCTTT. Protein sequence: CASSLIADHSEAFF. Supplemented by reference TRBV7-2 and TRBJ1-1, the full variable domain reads GAGVSQSPSNKVTEKGKDVELRCDPISGHTALYWYRQSLGQGLEFLIYFQGNSAPDKSGLPSDRFSAERTGGSVSTLTIQRTQQEDSAVYLCASSLIADHSEAFFGQGTRLTVV.

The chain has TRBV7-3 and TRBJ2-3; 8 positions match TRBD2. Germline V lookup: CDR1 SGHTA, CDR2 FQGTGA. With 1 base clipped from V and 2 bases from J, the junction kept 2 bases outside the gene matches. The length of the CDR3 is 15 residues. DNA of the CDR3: TGTGCCAGCAGCTTAAGCGGGGGGACCACAGATACGCAGTATTTT. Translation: CASSLSGGTTDTQYF.

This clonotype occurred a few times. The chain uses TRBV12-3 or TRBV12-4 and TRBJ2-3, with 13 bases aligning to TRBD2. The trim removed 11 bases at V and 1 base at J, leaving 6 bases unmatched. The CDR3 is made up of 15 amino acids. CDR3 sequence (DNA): TGTGCCTTGGGGACTAGCGGGACCCGCACAGATACGCAGTATTTT. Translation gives CALGTSGTRTDTQYF.

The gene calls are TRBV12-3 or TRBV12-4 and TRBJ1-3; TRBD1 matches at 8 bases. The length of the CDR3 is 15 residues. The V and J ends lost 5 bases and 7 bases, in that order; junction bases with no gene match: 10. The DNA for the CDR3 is TGTGCCAGCAGTCGGGCAGGGGGCGAGTGGAACACCATATATTTT. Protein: CASSRAGGEWNTIYF.

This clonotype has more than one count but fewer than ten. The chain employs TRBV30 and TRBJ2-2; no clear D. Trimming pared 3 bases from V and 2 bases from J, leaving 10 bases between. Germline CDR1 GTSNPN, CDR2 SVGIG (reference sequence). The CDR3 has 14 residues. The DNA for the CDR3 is TGTGCCTGGAGCCCCACCATAAACACCGGGGAGCTGTTTTTT. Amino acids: CAWSPTINTGELFF.

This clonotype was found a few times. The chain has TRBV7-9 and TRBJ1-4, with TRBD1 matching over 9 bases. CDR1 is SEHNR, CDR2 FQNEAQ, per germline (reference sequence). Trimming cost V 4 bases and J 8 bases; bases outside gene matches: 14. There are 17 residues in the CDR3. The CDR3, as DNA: TGTGCCAGCAGCTCAATAACAACCTCAACAGGGGGCGAAAAACTGTTTTTT. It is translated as CASSSITTSTGGEKLFF. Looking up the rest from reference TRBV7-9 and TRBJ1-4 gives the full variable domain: DTGVSQNPRHKITKRGQNVTFRCDPISEHNRLYWYRQTLGQGPEFLTYFQNEAQLEKSRLLSDRFSAERPKGSFSTLEIQRTEQGDSAMYLCASSSITTSTGGEKLFFGSGTQLSVL.

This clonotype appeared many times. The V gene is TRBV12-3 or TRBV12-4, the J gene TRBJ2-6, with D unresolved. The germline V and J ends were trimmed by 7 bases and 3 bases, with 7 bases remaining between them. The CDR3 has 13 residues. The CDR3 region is CASTLGGANVLTF. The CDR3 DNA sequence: TGTGCCAGCACCCTTGGTGGGGCCAACGTCCTGACTTTC.

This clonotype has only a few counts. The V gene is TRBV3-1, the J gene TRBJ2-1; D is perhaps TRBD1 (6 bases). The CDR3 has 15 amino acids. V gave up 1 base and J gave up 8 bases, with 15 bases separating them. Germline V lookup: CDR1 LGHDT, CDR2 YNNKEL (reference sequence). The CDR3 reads CASSQVRDMYDEQFF. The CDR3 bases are TGTGCCAGCAGCCAAGTCCGGGACATGTATGATGAGCAGTTCTTC.

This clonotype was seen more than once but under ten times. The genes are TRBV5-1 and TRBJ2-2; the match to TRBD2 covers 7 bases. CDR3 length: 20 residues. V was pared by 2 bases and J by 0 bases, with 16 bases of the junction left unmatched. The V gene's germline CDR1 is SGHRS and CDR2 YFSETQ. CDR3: CASSFWGPGLGGTNTGELFF. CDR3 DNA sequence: TGCGCCAGCAGCTTCTGGGGCCCCGGACTAGGCGGAACGAACACCGGGGAGCTGTTTTTT.

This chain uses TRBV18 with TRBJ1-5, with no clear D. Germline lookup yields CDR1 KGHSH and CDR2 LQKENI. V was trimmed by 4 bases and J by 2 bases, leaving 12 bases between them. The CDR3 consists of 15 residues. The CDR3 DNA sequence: TGTGCCAGCTCACTTAATCCCGACGGCAATCAGCCCCAGCATTTT. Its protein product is CASSLNPDGNQPQHF.

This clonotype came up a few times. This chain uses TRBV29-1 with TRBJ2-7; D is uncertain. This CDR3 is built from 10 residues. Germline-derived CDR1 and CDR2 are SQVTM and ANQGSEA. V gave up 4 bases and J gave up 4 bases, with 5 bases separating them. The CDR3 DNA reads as TGCAGCGTTGTGTTGTACGAGCAGTACTTC. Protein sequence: CSVVLYEQYF.

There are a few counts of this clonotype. This chain's CDR3 is CSARGVREGDTQYF. The CDR3 DNA follows: TGCAGTGCTAGAGGGGTACGTGAAGGAGATACGCAGTATTTT. The chain combines TRBV20-1 with TRBJ2-3; no firm D call. The ends were cut back, 1 base at V and 5 bases at J, with 13 bases in the middle. The CDR3 runs 14 residues. CDR1 and CDR2 (germline): DFQATT, SNEGSKA (reference sequence).

CDR3 in DNA: TGTGCCAGCAGCTTCACCTACTCTGCCGAGACCCAGTACTTC. This encodes CASSFTYSAETQYF. V and J are TRBV7-9 and TRBJ2-5; D uncertain. V was cut by 3 bases and J by 5 bases, with 13 bases left in between. The CDR3 runs to 14 residues. CDR1 and CDR2 (germline): SEHNR, FQNEAQ (reference sequence).

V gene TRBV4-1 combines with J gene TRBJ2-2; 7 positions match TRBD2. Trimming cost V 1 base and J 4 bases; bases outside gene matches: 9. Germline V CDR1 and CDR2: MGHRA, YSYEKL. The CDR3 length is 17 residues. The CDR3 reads CASSQVEASGFTGELFF. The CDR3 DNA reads TGCGCCAGCAGCCAAGTTGAGGCTAGCGGTTTCACCGGGGAGCTGTTTTTT.

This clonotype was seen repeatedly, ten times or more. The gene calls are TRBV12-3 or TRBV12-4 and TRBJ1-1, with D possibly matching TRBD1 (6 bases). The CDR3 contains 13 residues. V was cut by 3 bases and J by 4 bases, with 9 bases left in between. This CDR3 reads CASSLNRVTEAFF. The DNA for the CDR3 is TGTGCCAGCAGTTTGAACAGGGTCACTGAAGCTTTCTTT.

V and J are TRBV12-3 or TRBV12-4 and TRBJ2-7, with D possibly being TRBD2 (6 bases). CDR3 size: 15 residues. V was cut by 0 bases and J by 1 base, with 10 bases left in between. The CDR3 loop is CASSLARGGSYEQYF. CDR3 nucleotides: TGTGCCAGCAGTTTAGCCCGGGGAGGTTCCTACGAGCAGTACTTC.

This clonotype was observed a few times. CDR3 sequence reads: CSVVPRGAYNEQFF. For the CDR3, the DNA is TGCAGCGTTGTGCCCCGAGGGGCCTACAATGAGCAGTTCTTC. This chain connects TRBV29-1 to TRBJ2-1, with D possibly called TRBD1 or TRBD2 (5 bases each). In germline, CDR1 is SQVTM, CDR2 ANQGSEA. The CDR3 spans 14 residues. With 4 bases removed from V and 2 bases from J, the gap between germline ends came to 12 bases.

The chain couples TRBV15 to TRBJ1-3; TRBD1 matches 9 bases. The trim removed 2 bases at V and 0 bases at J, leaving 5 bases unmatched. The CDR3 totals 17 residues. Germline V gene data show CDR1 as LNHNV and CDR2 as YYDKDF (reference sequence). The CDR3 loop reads CATSRSRDRVSGNTIYF. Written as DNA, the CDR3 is TGTGCCACCAGCAGATCCCGGGACAGGGTCTCTGGAAACACCATATATTTT.

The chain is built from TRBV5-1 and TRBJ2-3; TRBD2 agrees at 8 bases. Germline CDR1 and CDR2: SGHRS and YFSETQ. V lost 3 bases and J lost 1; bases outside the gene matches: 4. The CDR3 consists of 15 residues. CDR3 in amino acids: CASSYERERTDTQYF. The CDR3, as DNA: TGCGCCAGCAGCTACGAGCGGGAGCGCACAGATACGCAGTATTTT.

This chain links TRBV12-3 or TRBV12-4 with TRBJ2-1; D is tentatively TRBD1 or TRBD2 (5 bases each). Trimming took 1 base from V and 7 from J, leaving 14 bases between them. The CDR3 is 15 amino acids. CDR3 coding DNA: TGTGCCAGCAGTTTAGGGCAGGGAGTGAAGAATGAGCAGTTCTTC. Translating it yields CASSLGQGVKNEQFF.

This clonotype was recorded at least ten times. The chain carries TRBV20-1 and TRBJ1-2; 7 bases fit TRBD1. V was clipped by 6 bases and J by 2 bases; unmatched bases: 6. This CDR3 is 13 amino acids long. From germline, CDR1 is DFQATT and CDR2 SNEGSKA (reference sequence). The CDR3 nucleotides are TGCAGTGCGGAACAGGGGCAGAACTATGGCTACACCTTC. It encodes CSAEQGQNYGYTF.